What follows are 25 T cell receptor beta chains derived from one specimen sequenced in a study of T and B cells in COVID-19 patients. TRB was amplified from approximately 250-480 ng of blood genomic DNA. Multiplex PCR with BIOMED2 TRB-A/B primer pools amplified TRB rearrangements. TCRdb re-called the multiplex PCR reads through MiXCR, storing one row per CDR3 protein. Of 15,000 to 20,000 distinct CDR3 sequences in the sample, 36% were seen once. The sample consisted of blood. These TCRs come from a human donor with active COVID-19.

The chain joins TRBV27 to TRBJ1-5; 8 bases are shared with TRBD1. Germline V CDR1 and CDR2: MNHEY, SMNVEV (reference sequence). The CDR3 sequence is 14 residues long. J was trimmed by 5 bases and V by 6 bases; bases with no gene match: 6. In nucleotides, the CDR3 is TGTGCCAGCAGACCCGGACAGGGAGATCAGCCCCAGCATTTT. It specifies CASRPGQGDQPQHF.

This clonotype is medium-sized by share. V gene TRBV19 combines with J gene TRBJ2-5, with D unclear. The germline V gene has CDR1 LNHDA and CDR2 SQIVND (reference sequence). The CDR3 length is 14 residues. The ends were cut back, 5 bases at V and 3 bases at J, with 13 bases in the middle. CDR3 region: CASSGGQSEETQYF. The CDR3 nucleotides read TGTGCCAGTAGTGGCGGCCAGTCGGAAGAGACCCAGTACTTC.

There are a few counts of this clonotype. This chain connects TRBV19 to TRBJ2-5, with D perhaps matching TRBD2 (5 bases). The CDR3 length is 14 residues. The germline CDR1 and CDR2 sequences are LNHDA and SQIVND (reference sequence). V was trimmed by 3 bases and J by 5 bases, leaving 13 bases between them. Written as DNA, the CDR3 is TGTGCCAGTAGTATTCCGTCGGGGTGGGAGACCCAGTACTTC. Translated: CASSIPSGWETQYF.

In this sample, this clonotype turned up a few times. The chain couples TRBV10-3 to TRBJ2-3, with 7 bases that match TRBD1. Trimming removed 2 bases from V and 8 bases from J; junction bases left unmatched: 7. The CDR3 sequence is 14 residues long. Germline-derived CDR1 and CDR2 are ENHRY and SYGVKD. CDR3 in amino acids: CAISEDRAGGTQYF. Written as DNA, the CDR3 is TGTGCCATCAGTGAGGACAGAGCAGGGGGTACGCAGTATTTT.

The chain's CDR3 is CASRHGQLTDTQYF. In nucleotides, the CDR3 is TGTGCCAGCAGACACGGACAGCTCACAGATACGCAGTATTTT. The V gene is TRBV6-6, the J gene TRBJ2-3, with D perhaps matching TRBD1 (6 bases). The V and J ends lost 6 bases and 2 bases respectively, with 12 bases between them. CDR1 and CDR2 (germline): MNHNY, SVGAGI (reference sequence). The CDR3 loop spans 14 amino acids.

The rearrangement uses TRBV19 and TRBJ2-3; 13 nucleotides agree with TRBD2. The CDR3 has 17 amino acids. V shed 7 bases and J 2 bases; nucleotides not matched to a gene: 9. Germline V CDR1 and CDR2: LNHDA, SQIVND (reference sequence). CDR3 in DNA: TGTGCCAGTACAAGGACTAGCGGGGGAGGGAACACAGATACGCAGTATTTT. Protein: CASTRTSGGGNTDTQYF.

The chain uses TRBV7-6 and TRBJ1-4; the D is unclear. The CDR3 loop spans 15 amino acids. CDR1 and CDR2 from the germline V gene are SGHVS and FNYEAQ. V was cut by 5 bases and J by 4 bases, with 14 bases left in between. The CDR3 nucleotides are TGTGCCAGCAGCCTCGTTCGGGATTTTAATGAAAAACTGTTTTTT. It codes for CASSLVRDFNEKLFF.

This chain uses TRBV18 with TRBJ2-2; weak D call: TRBD2 (6 bases). CDR3 length: 14 amino acids. Trimming pared 8 bases from V and 3 bases from J, leaving 13 bases between. Germline CDR1 is KGHSH and CDR2 is LQKENI. As DNA, the CDR3 is TGTGCCAGCAGCCAAGGAGGGGACACCGGGGAGCTGTTTTTT. As protein: CASSQGGDTGELFF.

This clonotype has ten or more counts. The V call is TRBV6-5, the J call TRBJ1-2; TRBD1 is a possible D gene (5 bases). The CDR3 is made up of 17 amino acids. Looked up from germline, CDR1 is MNHEY and CDR2 is SVGAGI. The V and J ends lost 0 bases and 1 base respectively, with 15 bases between them. The CDR3 DNA sequence: TGTGCCAGCAGTTACTCAACTGGGGCTACTTTTAACTATGGCTACACCTTC. Its protein is CASSYSTGATFNYGYTF.

The chain has TRBV5-6 and TRBJ2-5; no clear D gene. V lost 4 bases and J lost 1, with 23 bases in between. The CDR3 has 18 residues. Germline V gene lookup returns CDR1 SGHDT and CDR2 YYEEEE. In DNA form, the CDR3 reads TGTGCCAGCAGCCTAGTGGTTAGCTCGTTCGTTGGCCAAGAGACCCAGTACTTC. Translated, it gives CASSLVVSSFVGQETQYF.

This clonotype counts as medium-sized. V is TRBV19 and J is TRBJ2-7; 7 bases are shared with TRBD1. This CDR3 comprises 13 residues. J lost 4 bases, V lost 3 bases, and 3 bases had no gene match. In germline, CDR1 is LNHDA, CDR2 SQIVND (reference sequence). CDR3 bases: TGTGCCAGTAGTATCGGACAGGAGTACGAGCAGTACTTC. This translates into CASSIGQEYEQYF. Looking up the rest from reference TRBV19 and TRBJ2-7 gives the full variable domain: DGGITQSPKYLFRKEGQNVTLSCEQNLNHDAMYWYRQDPGQGLRLIYYSQIVNDFQKGDIAEGYSVSREKKESFPLTVTSAQKNPTAFYLCASSIGQEYEQYFGPGTRLTVT.

This clonotype was counted between two and nine times. V gene TRBV6-1 combines with J gene TRBJ2-7; TRBD1 aligns across 8 bases. The trim removed 11 bases at V and 2 bases at J, leaving 8 bases unmatched. The CDR3 has 13 amino acids. CDR1 and CDR2 from the germline V gene are MNHNS and SASEGT. CDR3: CACGTGFPYEQYF. CDR3 in DNA: TGTGCCTGCGGGACAGGATTCCCCTACGAGCAGTACTTC.

By share of the sample, this clonotype is medium-sized. The chain carries TRBV29-1 and TRBJ1-2; possibly TRBD1 for D (5 bases). Looked up from germline, CDR1 is SQVTM and CDR2 is ANQGSEA. The CDR3 has 13 residues. Trimming stripped 4 bases from V and 4 bases from J, with 13 bases between. The CDR3 nucleotides read TGCAGCGTTGTCGGGGGAGAAAGCTATGGCTACACCTTC. Amino acid sequence: CSVVGGESYGYTF. The full variable domain, rest sourced from reference TRBV29-1 and TRBJ1-2, is SAVISQKPSRDICQRGTSLTIQCQVDSQVTMMFWYRQQPGQSLTLIATANQGSEATYESGFVIDKFPISRPNLTFSTLTVSNMSPEDSSIYLCSVVGGESYGYTFGSGTRLTVV.

This sequence joins TRBV7-9 and TRBJ2-3, with D hard to call. The CDR3 has 12 amino acids. V dropped 2 bases and J dropped 4 bases, with 4 bases sitting between them. Germline V gene sequence: CDR1 SEHNR, CDR2 FQNEAQ (reference sequence). The DNA for the CDR3 is TGTGCCAGCAGCTTAACCTCAGATACGCAGTATTTT. Protein product: CASSLTSDTQYF.

The rearrangement links TRBV20-1 to TRBJ2-7; no firm D call. There are 12 residues in the CDR3. The germline V gene has CDR1 DFQATT and CDR2 SNEGSKA (reference sequence). V was trimmed by 3 bases and J by 3 bases, leaving 9 bases between them. The chain's CDR3 is CSASTDLYEQYF. CDR3 DNA: TGCAGTGCTAGCACAGACCTCTACGAGCAGTACTTC.

This chain connects TRBV10-3 to TRBJ2-1; 10 bases are shared with TRBD2. CDR3 length equals 16 residues. Germline CDR1 reads ENHRY; CDR2 reads SYGVKD. V dropped 6 bases and J dropped 3; count of bases not matched to a gene: 8. CDR3 coding DNA: TGTGCCATCAGCGACCCCACTAGCGGGATCTACAATGAGCAGTTCTTC. This codes for CAISDPTSGIYNEQFF.

The sample holds a few counts of this clonotype. The chain carries TRBV19 and TRBJ1-5; TRBD1 is a possible D gene (5 bases). Trimming left V 6 bases short and J 4 bases short, with 13 bases between. In germline, CDR1 is LNHDA, CDR2 SQIVND (reference sequence). This CDR3 region has 14 residues. CDR3 in amino acids: CASRMMGDNQPQHF. For the CDR3, the DNA is TGTGCCAGTAGAATGATGGGGGATAATCAGCCCCAGCATTTT.

The V gene is TRBV5-6, the J gene TRBJ2-7; no clear D gene. CDR1 and CDR2 (germline): SGHDT, YYEEEE. CDR3 size: 11 residues. The CDR3 DNA reads TGCGCCAGCAGCTTCTCCTACGAGCAGTACGTC. This sequence encodes CASSFSYEQYV.

This clonotype is medium-sized. The chain uses TRBV19 and TRBJ2-5, with 7 bases lining up with TRBD2. This CDR3 contains 14 residues. Germline V CDR1 and CDR2: LNHDA, SQIVND (reference sequence). Trimming at V came to 6 bases and at J to 4 bases, leaving 8 bases not matched to a gene. CDR3 in DNA: TGTGCCAGTAGGCCCTCGGGGGGAACAGAGACCCAGTACTTC. Translation gives CASRPSGGTETQYF.

The V and J genes are TRBV27 and TRBJ2-3; D is possibly TRBD2 (6 bases). Germline V gives CDR1 MNHEY, CDR2 SMNVEV (reference sequence). V was clipped by 3 bases and J by 7 bases, with 17 bases between them. This CDR3 spans 15 amino acids. CDR3 DNA sequence: TGTGCCAGCAGTTTGGCGGGGCGCCCCTCTAATACGCAGTATTTT. Protein sequence: CASSLAGRPSNTQYF.

V usage is TRBV12-3 or TRBV12-4 and J usage is TRBJ1-3; 8 nucleotides match TRBD1. Germline trimming cut 7 bases from V and 5 bases from J; bases unmatched to any gene: 7. This CDR3 comprises 14 residues. Written as DNA, the CDR3 is TGTGCCAGCATCTTGGACAGGGAGAGAAACACCATATATTTT. It encodes CASILDRERNTIYF.

The rearrangement joins TRBV5-1 to TRBJ1-1; D not certain. CDR1 and CDR2 (germline): SGHRS, YFSETQ. The CDR3 is 13 amino acids. V lost 5 bases and J 3 bases, leaving 11 bases between the germline ends. The CDR3 loop is CASRRETHTEAFF. The DNA for the CDR3 is TGCGCCAGCAGACGGGAGACCCACACTGAAGCTTTCTTT.

Only a few counts were recorded for this clonotype. V gene TRBV27 combines with J gene TRBJ2-2; D gene unclear. The germline V gene encodes CDR1 MNHEY and CDR2 SMNVEV (reference sequence). The length of the CDR3 is 12 residues. V was cut by 6 bases and J by 8 bases, with 10 bases left in between. The CDR3 nucleotides are TGTGCCAGCAGCCGTATGGAGGGGGAGCTGTTTTTT. This sequence encodes CASSRMEGELFF.

Only a few counts were recorded for this clonotype. This chain uses TRBV6-5 with TRBJ1-5; unclear D gene. The CDR3 covers 15 residues. Germline V gene sequence: CDR1 MNHEY, CDR2 SVGAGI. V dropped 2 bases and J dropped 2 bases, with 10 bases sitting between them. Here the CDR3 reads CASSYPTNGNQPQHF. The CDR3 nucleotides are TGTGCCAGCAGTTACCCCACCAACGGCAATCAGCCCCAGCATTTT.

The rearrangement links TRBV5-6 to TRBJ2-1; D unresolved. In germline, CDR1 is SGHDT, CDR2 YYEEEE. The CDR3 sequence is 12 residues long. V gave up 1 base and J gave up 7 bases, with 6 bases separating them. CDR3 loop: CASSLIGNEQFF. DNA of the CDR3: TGTGCCAGCAGCTTGATAGGTAATGAGCAGTTCTTC.